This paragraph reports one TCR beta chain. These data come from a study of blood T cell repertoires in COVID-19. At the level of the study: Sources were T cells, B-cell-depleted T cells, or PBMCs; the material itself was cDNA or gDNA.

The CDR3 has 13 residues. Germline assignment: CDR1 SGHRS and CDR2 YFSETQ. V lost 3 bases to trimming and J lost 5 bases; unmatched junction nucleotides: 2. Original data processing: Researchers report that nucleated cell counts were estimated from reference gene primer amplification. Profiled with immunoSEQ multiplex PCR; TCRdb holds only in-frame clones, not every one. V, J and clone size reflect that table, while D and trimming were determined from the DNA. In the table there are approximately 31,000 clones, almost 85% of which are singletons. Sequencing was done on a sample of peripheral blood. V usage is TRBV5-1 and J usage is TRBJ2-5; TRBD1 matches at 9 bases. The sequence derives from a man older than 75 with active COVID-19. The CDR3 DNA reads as TGCGCCAGCAGCTACAGGGGGCTGGAGACCCAGTACTTC. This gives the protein CASSYRGLETQYF.